The following is a T cell receptor (beta chain) sequence with its context. The target antigen is unknown. This sample stems from a study of T cell responses to AZD1222 COVID-19 vaccine. Findings and limits, study-wide: Donors were largely white British and mainly female; clonal diversity was possibly underestimated. Repertoire sampling occurred only after the peak T cell response. With two AZD1222 doses given, Spike-specific TCR breadth and depth both rose.

TCRdb keeps only in-frame clones here, not all; method: immunoSEQ multiplex PCR. Of some 170,000 clones detected, 85% to 90% appear once; the ten largest clones hold roughly 1.7%. The CDR3 runs 15 residues. CDR1 is MGHRA, CDR2 YSYEKL, per germline. The V and J ends lost 0 bases and 8 bases, in that order; junction bases with no gene match: 3. The chain links TRBV4-1 to TRBJ1-4; TRBD1 aligns across 10 bases. The sequence was obtained from an adult in good health. Material: peripheral blood, obtained on day 0 of AZD1222 vaccination. This chain's CDR3 is CASSQDGTGAEKLFF. In DNA, the CDR3 is TGCGCCAGCAGCCAAGATGGGACAGGGGCAGAAAAACTGTTTTTT.